Listed here are 20 T cell receptor beta chains from one sample, sequenced in a study of blood T cell repertoires in COVID-19. The protocol was immunoSEQ multiplex PCR, while the TCRdb copy is restricted to in-frame clones and leaves out a portion. Among 150,000 to 200,000 clones listed, around 85% were seen once. Sequencing was done on a sample of peripheral blood. Receptors were obtained from an elderly woman with acute or convalescent COVID-19.

This chain joins TRBV6-6 and TRBJ1-5, with 11 bases identical to TRBD1. CDR3 length: 14 amino acids. The junction had 4 bases not matched to a gene; V was cut back by 7 bases and J by 5 bases. The germline CDR1 and CDR2 sequences are MNHNY and SVGAGI (reference sequence). CDR3 residues: CASKRTGGDQPQHF. The CDR3 DNA reads TGTGCCAGCAAGAGGACAGGGGGCGATCAGCCCCAGCATTTT.

The chain is built from TRBV30 and TRBJ2-5, with TRBD1 as a possible D gene (6 bases). V was trimmed by 2 bases and J by 5 bases, leaving 18 bases between them. Germline values: CDR1 GTSNPN, CDR2 SVGIG (reference sequence). The length of the CDR3 is 15 residues. CDR3 residues: CAWSRSLGAGETQYF. CDR3 nucleotides: TGTGCCTGGAGTCGATCACTGGGGGCTGGGGAGACCCAGTACTTC.

The chain is built from TRBV2 and TRBJ2-5, with TRBD1 matching 12 bases. This CDR3 has 15 residues. Germline lookup yields CDR1 SNHLY and CDR2 FYNNEI. With 6 bases clipped from V and 4 bases from J, the junction kept 6 bases outside the gene matches. CDR3 residues: CASRAGQGASETQYF. The CDR3, as DNA: TGTGCCAGCAGGGCGGGACAGGGGGCGTCAGAGACCCAGTACTTC. The full variable domain, in which reference TRBV2 and TRBJ2-5 provide the parts outside the CDR3, is EPEVTQTPSHQVTQMGQEVILRCVPISNHLYFYWYRQILGQKVEFLVSFYNNEISEKSEIFDDQFSVERPDGSNFTLKIRSTKLEDSAMYFCASRAGQGASETQYFGPGTRLLVL.

This clone was recorded a few times. The chain joins TRBV12-3 or TRBV12-4 to TRBJ1-1; D unclear. V was shortened by 8 bases and J by 4 bases, with 11 bases between the two germline ends. The CDR3 loop spans 12 amino acids. The DNA of the CDR3 is TGTGCCAGCCTTAGTTTCTTCACTGAAGCTTTCTTT. Residues: CASLSFFTEAFF.

This sequence joins TRBV9 and TRBJ2-1; D is undetermined. The CDR3 is 14 amino acids. From germline, CDR1 is SGDLS and CDR2 YYNGEE. Trimming shortened V by 0 bases and J by 5 bases, and 9 bases separated the two germline ends. Here the CDR3 DNA reads TGTGCCAGCAGCGTAGGTCCCCCCGACAATGAGCAGTTCTTC. Its translation: CASSVGPPDNEQFF. Looking up the rest from reference TRBV9 and TRBJ2-1 gives the full variable domain: DSGVTQTPKHLITATGQRVTLRCSPRSGDLSVYWYQQSLDQGLQFLIQYYNGEERAKGNILERFSAQQFPDLHSELNLSSLELGDSALYFCASSVGPPDNEQFFGPGTRLTVL.

This chain joins TRBV30 and TRBJ2-7; 8 bases line up with TRBD2. With 2 bases clipped from V and 7 bases from J, the junction kept 16 bases outside the gene matches. Germline values: CDR1 GTSNPN, CDR2 SVGIG (reference sequence). This CDR3 is 16 amino acids long. Here the CDR3 DNA reads TGTGCCTGGAGTTCCCTTCTAAGCGGGAGCCCCGCTGAGCAGTACTTC. It specifies CAWSSLLSGSPAEQYF.

This clone was detected a few times. The rearrangement joins TRBV2 to TRBJ2-2; no clear D gene. This CDR3 region has 17 residues. The V gene's germline CDR1 is SNHLY and CDR2 FYNNEI. V was clipped by 4 bases and J by 1 base, with 16 bases between them. CDR3 region: CASSVGRPYENTGELFF. CDR3 bases: TGTGCCAGCAGTGTGGGCAGGCCTTACGAGAACACCGGGGAGCTGTTTTTT.

This rearrangement joins TRBV4-3 to TRBJ1-5; 8 bases are a match to TRBD1. The CDR3 is 16 amino acids. V trimming: 1 base; J trimming: 0 bases; junction bases outside the gene matches: 2. The V gene's germline CDR1 is LGHNA and CDR2 YSLEER. The CDR3 protein is CASSQGTGYSNQPQHF. CDR3 coding DNA: TGCGCCAGCAGCCAAGGGACAGGGTATAGCAATCAGCCCCAGCATTTT.

This chain joins TRBV6-5 and TRBJ2-3; 8 positions agree with TRBD1. The CDR3 is 14 amino acids. With 7 bases clipped from V and 4 bases from J, the junction kept 7 bases outside the gene matches. CDR1 MNHEY and CDR2 SVGAGI come from the germline V gene. The DNA for the CDR3 is TGTGCCAGCAAAGTGCCAGGGGGCGCAGATACGCAGTATTTT. This codes for CASKVPGGADTQYF.

The chain has TRBV6-5 and TRBJ1-1; 7 nucleotides align to TRBD1. The CDR3 has 15 amino acids. Germline V CDR1 and CDR2: MNHEY, SVGAGI. Germline trimming cut 2 bases from V and 3 bases from J; bases unmatched to any gene: 6. CDR3 nucleotides: TGTGCCAGCAGTTACCCCGGGACAGAATACACTGAAGCTTTCTTT. Translated, it gives CASSYPGTEYTEAFF.

The chain links TRBV7-3 to TRBJ1-2, with 8 bases matching TRBD1. This CDR3 spans 13 amino acids. Germline V gene sequence: CDR1 SGHTA, CDR2 FQGTGA. Trimming at V came to 2 bases and at J to 7 bases, leaving 3 bases not matched to a gene. The CDR3 sequence: CASSLQGAGGYTF. The CDR3 DNA reads as TGTGCCAGCAGCTTACAGGGGGCGGGTGGCTACACCTTC. Using reference TRBV7-3 and TRBJ1-2 for the parts outside the CDR3, the full variable domain is GAGVSQTPSNKVTEKGKYVELRCDPISGHTALYWYRQSLGQGPEFLIYFQGTGAADDSGLPNDRFFAVRPEGSVSTLKIQRTERGDSAVYLCASSLQGAGGYTFGSGTRLTVV.

The chain carries TRBV29-1 and TRBJ1-4; D uncertain. The germline V gene has CDR1 SQVTM and CDR2 ANQGSEA. The CDR3 extends over 13 amino acids. The V gene lost 1 base and the J gene lost 5 bases, with 8 bases spanning the gap. CDR3 in amino acids: CSVEVRGNEKLFF. CDR3 in DNA: TGCAGCGTTGAAGTAAGAGGGAATGAAAAACTGTTTTTT.

The chain uses TRBV2 and TRBJ1-4; tentatively, D is TRBD1 (5 bases). V was cut by 2 bases and J by 8 bases, with 15 bases left in between. Per the germline V gene, CDR1 is SNHLY and CDR2 is FYNNEI. The CDR3 sequence is 15 residues long. The CDR3 sequence: CASSERWGLEEKLFF. For the CDR3, the DNA is TGTGCCAGCAGTGAACGTTGGGGACTTGAGGAAAAACTGTTTTTT.

The chain links TRBV4-1 to TRBJ2-2, with D possibly matching TRBD1 (6 bases). Germline V gives CDR1 MGHRA, CDR2 YSYEKL. The CDR3 runs to 15 residues. The germline V and J ends were trimmed by 2 bases and 4 bases, with 11 bases remaining between them. In nucleotides, the CDR3 is TGCGCCAGCAGCCAACCGGGACAAGGCACCGGGGAGCTGTTTTTT. Translated: CASSQPGQGTGELFF.

The chain employs TRBV5-1 and TRBJ1-1; the D gene is possibly TRBD1 (6 bases). This CDR3 is built from 14 residues. Trimming took 5 bases from V and 3 from J, leaving 14 bases between them. In germline, CDR1 is SGHRS, CDR2 YFSETQ. CDR3 sequence: CASSVQGGDTEAFF. The CDR3 nucleotides read TGCGCCAGCAGTGTACAGGGTGGGGACACTGAAGCTTTCTTT. Full variable domain (rest looked up from reference TRBV5-1 and TRBJ1-1): KAGVTQTPRYLIKTRGQQVTLSCSPISGHRSVSWYQQTPGQGLQFLFEYFSETQRNKGNFPGRFSGRQFSNSRSEMNVSTLELGDSALYLCASSVQGGDTEAFFGQGTRLTVV.

This chain joins TRBV30 and TRBJ2-1; 10 bases align to TRBD2. CDR3 length: 14 residues. Germline values: CDR1 GTSNPN, CDR2 SVGIG (reference sequence). V trimming: 5 bases; J trimming: 5 bases; junction bases outside the gene matches: 6. For the CDR3, the DNA is TGTGCCTGGCGGACTAGCGGAGGGAACAATGAGCAGTTCTTC. It codes for CAWRTSGGNNEQFF.

The chain carries TRBV5-1 and TRBJ2-7; TRBD1 is a possible D gene (5 bases). The germline V gene has CDR1 SGHRS and CDR2 YFSETQ. The CDR3 covers 15 residues. V gave up 4 bases and J gave up 3 bases, with 17 bases separating them. The CDR3 protein is CASSIRGAPYYEQYF. In nucleotides, the CDR3 is TGCGCCAGCAGCATTCGTGGGGCCCCATACTACGAGCAGTACTTC.

CDR3 coding DNA: TGTGCCAGCAGTTACTCGGCAGGGGCTAACTATGGCTACACCTTC. Its protein is CASSYSAGANYGYTF. This chain uses TRBV6-5 with TRBJ1-2; D possibly corresponds to TRBD1 (6 bases). Germline CDR1 is MNHEY and CDR2 is SVGAGI. This CDR3 is 15 amino acids long. V lost 0 bases, J lost 0 bases, and 8 bases lay in between.

A remark on this clone: The same CDR3 arises from other DNA sequences in this sample as well. The gene calls are TRBV5-6 and TRBJ1-2, with D unclear. The CDR3 loop spans 12 amino acids. V was trimmed by 0 bases and J by 4 bases, leaving 4 bases between them. Germline CDR1 reads SGHDT; CDR2 reads YYEEEE. The CDR3 nucleotides are TGTGCCAGCAGCTTGGACAGCTATGGCTACACCTTC. This sequence encodes CASSLDSYGYTF.

V gene TRBV7-2 combines with J gene TRBJ2-3, with TRBD1 as a possible D gene (5 bases). CDR1 and CDR2 (germline): SGHTA, FQGNSA. Between the trimmed V and J ends, which lost 0 bases and 4 bases, there was a span of 11 bases. The CDR3 spans 15 residues. CDR3 amino acids: CASSLALVGADTQYF. CDR3 DNA sequence: TGTGCCAGCAGCTTAGCTCTAGTAGGGGCAGATACGCAGTATTTT.